One and the same sample provided the 30 T cell receptor beta chains below, sequenced in a study of CD8 T cells in ankylosing spondylitis. Study-wide results and limits: A TCR beta motif of eight highly homologous variants appeared characteristic of ankylosing spondylitis blood.

TCRdb processed the 5' RACE reads anew with MiXCR; each CDR3 protein has one entry. Of approximately 400,000 distinct CDR3 sequences in the sample, approximately 17% were seen once. No antigen has been assigned to these receptors. Sequencing was carried out using blood, either unsorted or a sorted T cell fraction (not recorded which). All receptors come from a male donor with ankylosing spondylitis.

V is TRBV18 and J is TRBJ1-2; D is perhaps TRBD1 (5 bases). Between the trimmed V and J ends, which lost 3 bases and 6 bases, there was a span of 17 bases. The germline CDR1 and CDR2 sequences are KGHSH and LQKENI. This CDR3 contains 15 residues. The CDR3 region is CASSPPAAGLDGYTF. CDR3 bases: TGTGCCAGCTCACCCCCAGCGGCAGGGTTGGATGGCTACACCTTC. Full variable domain (rest looked up from reference TRBV18 and TRBJ1-2): NAGVMQNPRHLVRRRGQEARLRCSPMKGHSHVYWYRQLPEEGLKFMVYLQKENIIDESGMPKERFSAEFPKEGPSILRIQQVVRGDSAAYFCASSPPAAGLDGYTFGSGTRLTVV.

The rearrangement uses TRBV5-6 and TRBJ2-5; tentative D call: TRBD1 (6 bases). CDR1 SGHDT and CDR2 YYEEEE come from the germline V gene. Trimming took 2 bases from V and 2 from J, leaving 13 bases between them. The length of the CDR3 is 15 residues. The CDR3 here is CASSLGTHPQETQYF. The CDR3 bases are TGTGCCAGCAGCTTAGGGACACATCCTCAAGAGACCCAGTACTTC.

This clonotype was seen a few times. This chain connects TRBV11-2 to TRBJ2-7; D not resolved. Germline V gives CDR1 SGHAT, CDR2 FQNNGV. The CDR3 consists of 13 residues. The V gene lost 0 bases and the J gene lost 4 bases, with 7 bases spanning the gap. CDR3 sequence (DNA): TGTGCCAGCAGCTTAGACAGTGAATACGAGCAGTACTTC. Translation: CASSLDSEYEQYF.

The CDR3 DNA is TGCGCCAGCAGCTTTGCAGGGCTTACTGAAGCTTTCTTT. This encodes CASSFAGLTEAFF. This rearrangement joins TRBV5-1 to TRBJ1-1; D is perhaps TRBD1 (5 bases). Germline V gene lookup returns CDR1 SGHRS and CDR2 YFSETQ. Trimming removed 2 bases at V and 5 bases at J, with 10 bases between. The CDR3 runs 13 residues.

This clonotype was seen only a few times. The gene calls are TRBV5-5 and TRBJ2-7, with TRBD2 matching 9 bases. The CDR3 is made up of 15 amino acids. With V trimmed by 0 bases and J by 7 bases, 8 bases remained unmatched. Germline V CDR1 and CDR2: SGHKS, YYEKEE (reference sequence). CDR3 coding DNA: TGTGCCAGCAGCTTGGTAGCGGGAGTGGAAAAGGAGCAGTACTTC. Translating gives CASSLVAGVEKEQYF.

In the case of this clonotype: A much larger clone differs by one base, so this may be a read error. The chain recombines TRBV12-3 or TRBV12-4 with TRBJ2-1; tentative D call: TRBD1 (5 bases). This CDR3 spans 14 amino acids. Between the trimmed V and J ends, which lost 10 bases and 2 bases, there was a span of 15 bases. CDR3 sequence: CAICTGPAYNEQFF. The CDR3 nucleotides read TGTGCCATCTGTACAGGACCCGCCTACAATGAGCAGTTCTTC.

The V and J genes are TRBV3-1 and TRBJ1-2; unclear D gene. Germline CDR1 reads LGHDT; CDR2 reads YNNKEL (reference sequence). V lost 0 bases and J 7 bases, leaving 12 bases between the germline ends. This CDR3 comprises 14 residues. The CDR3 region has the DNA TGTGCCAGCAGCCAAGATGGGCGGAGCACTGGCTACACCTTC. Its protein is CASSQDGRSTGYTF.

This clonotype appeared a few times. The chain uses TRBV27 and TRBJ1-2; D remains ambiguous. The CDR3 covers 13 residues. CDR1 is MNHEY and CDR2 is SMNVEV in the germline V gene (reference sequence). Trimming left V 3 bases short and J 8 bases short, with 13 bases between. CDR3 in DNA: TGTGCCAGCAGTTTGGGTCGGGCTTCCGGCTACACCTTC. The encoded protein is CASSLGRASGYTF.

Many counts were recorded for this clonotype. The chain joins TRBV12-3 or TRBV12-4 to TRBJ1-3, with a tentative D call TRBD1 (6 bases). CDR3 size: 16 residues. V gave up 6 bases and J gave up 2 bases, with 17 bases separating them. CDR3 amino acids: CASRIQGHAAGNTIYF. The CDR3 nucleotides read TGTGCCAGCAGGATACAGGGCCACGCGGCTGGAAACACCATATATTTT.

J is TRBJ1-4 and V is TRBV2, with D possibly matching TRBD1 (5 bases). V lost 3 bases and J lost 12, with 8 bases in between. The CDR3 spans 11 residues. Germline values: CDR1 SNHLY, CDR2 FYNNEI. CDR3 bases: TGTGCCAGCAGTGAGGAAGGGGAACTGTTTTTT. It encodes CASSEEGELFF.

The rearrangement uses TRBV5-6 and TRBJ2-5; D might be TRBD1 or TRBD2, each matching 6 bases. Germline CDR1 reads SGHDT; CDR2 reads YYEEEE. The germline V and J ends were trimmed by 5 bases and 0 bases, with 14 bases remaining between them. The CDR3 has 15 amino acids. DNA of the CDR3: TGTGCCAGCAGTAGAAGAGGGGGGTACCAAGAGACCCAGTACTTC. This gives the protein CASSRRGGYQETQYF.

The sample holds a few counts of this clonotype. The V and J genes are TRBV27 and TRBJ2-1; 11 bases are shared with TRBD2. J was trimmed by 9 bases and V by 4 bases; bases with no gene match: 8. The CDR3 sequence is 15 residues long. From germline, CDR1 is MNHEY and CDR2 SMNVEV (reference sequence). The CDR3 spells CASSSSGGIRVEQFF. In DNA form, the CDR3 reads TGTGCCAGCAGTTCTAGCGGGGGGATTAGGGTTGAGCAGTTCTTC.

In this sample, this clonotype turned up many times. This rearrangement joins TRBV20-1 to TRBJ2-1; weak D call: TRBD2 (8 bases). Germline V CDR1 and CDR2: DFQATT, SNEGSKA (reference sequence). The V and J ends lost 7 bases and 16 bases respectively, with 23 bases between them. This CDR3 has 12 residues. The CDR3 nucleotides read TGCAGTGGAAGGGGGCGGGGGGATGAAAGATTCTTC. It yields the protein CSGRGRGDERFF.

This clonotype was counted between two and nine times. This sequence joins TRBV18 and TRBJ1-2; possibly TRBD1 for D (5 bases). Germline loops: CDR1 KGHSH, CDR2 LQKENI. The CDR3 consists of 13 residues. Trimming removed 2 bases from V and 8 bases from J, with 12 bases in between. CDR3 coding DNA: TGTGCCAGCTCACCATCGCAGGGAAACGGCTACACCTTC. It specifies CASSPSQGNGYTF.

This sequence joins TRBV21-1 and TRBJ1-1. TRBV21-1 is a pseudogene locus. The CDR3 loop spans 14 amino acids. The CDR3 region is CASSNAGRHTEAFF. The CDR3 coding sequence is TGTGCCAGCAGCAATGCGGGGAGGCACACTGAAGCTTTCTTT.

The table lists this clonotype with a few counts. The genes are TRBV12-3 or TRBV12-4 and TRBJ1-1; 7 positions agree with TRBD1. The CDR3 extends over 14 amino acids. V shed 4 bases and J 1 base; nucleotides not matched to a gene: 3. The CDR3 reads CASSWDRANTEAFF. For the CDR3, the DNA is TGTGCCAGCAGTTGGGACAGAGCGAACACTGAAGCTTTCTTT.

The sample holds a few counts of this clonotype. The rearrangement uses TRBV7-2 and TRBJ2-7; no clear D gene. Between the trimmed V and J ends, which lost 5 bases and 6 bases, there was a span of 11 bases. Germline CDR1 is SGHTA and CDR2 is FQGNSA. The CDR3 runs to 12 residues. The chain's CDR3 is CASSPSLAEQYF. As DNA, the CDR3 is TGTGCCAGCAGCCCCTCCCTCGCCGAGCAGTACTTC. Drawing the rest from reference TRBV7-2 and TRBJ2-7, the complete variable domain is GAGVSQSPSNKVTEKGKDVELRCDPISGHTALYWYRQSLGQGLEFLIYFQGNSAPDKSGLPSDRFSAERTGGSVSTLTIQRTQQEDSAVYLCASSPSLAEQYFGPGTRLTVT.

This clonotype was found once. The rearrangement links TRBV20-1 to TRBJ2-7; a possible D gene is TRBD1 (5 bases). V was trimmed by 0 bases and J by 0 bases, leaving 15 bases between them. The germline V gene has CDR1 DFQATT and CDR2 SNEGSKA (reference sequence). The CDR3 has 16 amino acids. CDR3 protein: CSARDSARALSYEQYF. The CDR3, as DNA: TGCAGTGCTAGAGATTCTGCCAGGGCCCTCTCCTACGAGCAGTACTTC.

This chain joins TRBV7-9 and TRBJ1-6; D is possibly TRBD1 (6 bases). The V and J ends lost 7 bases and 1 base respectively, with 8 bases between them. The CDR3 spans 14 residues. Per germline, CDR1 SEHNR and CDR2 FQNEAQ (reference sequence). The CDR3 reads CASTGQSYNSPLHF. CDR3 in DNA: TGTGCCAGCACCGGACAGTCCTATAATTCACCCCTCCACTTT.

This clonotype was found a few times. The CDR3 DNA reads as TGTGCCAGCAGATTCCAGGGTCCCCCCTACGAGCAGTACTTC. Its translation is CASRFQGPPYEQYF. The gene calls are TRBV28 and TRBJ2-7, with a tentative D call TRBD1 (5 bases). Germline values: CDR1 MDHEN, CDR2 SYDVKM. Trimming took 6 bases from V and 2 from J, leaving 14 bases between them. The CDR3 has 14 residues.

In its sample, this clonotype was seen many times. The chain combines TRBV20-1 with TRBJ1-1; 7 bases are shared with TRBD1. The V gene end was trimmed by 3 bases and the J gene end by 7 bases; junction bases not matched to a gene: 2. From germline, CDR1 is DFQATT and CDR2 SNEGSKA (reference sequence). This CDR3 is built from 11 residues. CDR3 nucleotide sequence: TGCAGTGCTAGGAGGGACAGTGAAGCTTTCTTT. Its translation: CSARRDSEAFF.

The chain recombines TRBV4-1 with TRBJ2-1; D is ambiguous. With 4 bases removed from V and 8 bases from J, the gap between germline ends came to 18 bases. In germline, CDR1 is MGHRA, CDR2 YSYEKL. This CDR3 has 15 amino acids. The CDR3 coding sequence is TGCGCCAGCAGCCTGAGCCCCTCCCCCGGCGATGAGCAGTTCTTC. Translation gives CASSLSPSPGDEQFF.

The chain couples TRBV9 to TRBJ2-1, with D perhaps assigned TRBD1 or TRBD2 (5 bases each). V shed 0 bases and J shed 0 bases, with 10 bases lying between them. Germline loops: CDR1 SGDLS, CDR2 YYNGEE. The CDR3 spans 16 residues. The CDR3 loop reads CASSVGGGNSYNEQFF. The DNA for the CDR3 is TGTGCCAGCAGCGTAGGTGGGGGAAACTCCTACAATGAGCAGTTCTTC.

This rearrangement joins TRBV6-1 to TRBJ1-5; tentatively, D is TRBD1 (5 bases). The V gene's germline CDR1 is MNHNS and CDR2 SASEGT. CDR3 length equals 17 residues. V gave up 5 bases and J gave up 0 bases, with 17 bases separating them. The CDR3 sequence: CASSLRGGGASNQPQHF. The CDR3 coding sequence is TGTGCCAGCAGTCTCCGGGGGGGTGGGGCTAGCAATCAGCCCCAGCATTTT.

This clonotype has more than one count but fewer than ten. The V gene is TRBV3-1, the J gene TRBJ1-5; D uncertain. V shed 5 bases and J shed 3 bases, with 11 bases lying between them. The CDR3 is 14 residues long. Germline V gene data show CDR1 as LGHDT and CDR2 as YNNKEL (reference sequence). The CDR3 sequence is CASSSRTDNQPQHF. CDR3 nucleotide sequence: TGTGCCAGCAGCTCCAGGACCGACAATCAGCCCCAGCATTTT.

J is TRBJ2-2 and V is TRBV27, with 7 bases fitting TRBD1. In germline, CDR1 is MNHEY, CDR2 SMNVEV (reference sequence). This CDR3 has 15 residues. The J segment lost 8 bases and the V segment lost 7 bases, leaving 13 bases of the junction unmatched. The DNA of the CDR3 is TGTGCCAGCACCCTCAGGACAGGACAACCGGGGGAGCTGTTTTTT. Translated, it gives CASTLRTGQPGELFF.

Regarding this clonotype: A much larger clone differs from this one at a single base, so this may be a read error. The CDR3: CASSVGGEQFF. The CDR3 region has the DNA TGTGCCAGCAGCGTAGGGGGTGAGCAGTTCTTC. J is TRBJ2-1 and V is TRBV11-2; D is possibly TRBD1 (6 bases). The CDR3 sequence is 11 residues long. CDR1 is SGHAT, CDR2 FQNNGV, per germline. V dropped 5 bases and J dropped 9 bases, with 8 bases sitting between them.

This clonotype appeared a few times. This chain connects TRBV25-1 to TRBJ1-2; D might be TRBD1 (5 bases). The germline gives CDR1 MGHDK, CDR2 SYGVNS. V gave up 1 base and J gave up 8 bases, with 17 bases separating them. The CDR3 runs to 15 residues. The CDR3 protein is CASSEWESGYDGYTF. The CDR3 DNA is TGTGCCAGCAGTGAATGGGAGTCAGGGTACGACGGCTACACCTTC.

The table lists this clonotype with many counts. The chain joins TRBV18 to TRBJ2-7; 7 bases align to TRBD1. Germline V gene data show CDR1 as KGHSH and CDR2 as LQKENI. V shed 6 bases and J 7 bases; nucleotides not matched to a gene: 18. This CDR3 spans 16 amino acids. The CDR3 protein is CASSREGLGGGGEQYF. Written as DNA, the CDR3 is TGTGCCAGCTCTCGAGAGGGGCTAGGGGGCGGCGGAGAGCAGTACTTC.

As to this clonotype: At one boundary the junction diverges from the germline segment, which might be a read error. The V and J genes are TRBV12-5 and TRBJ1-1; a weak D match, TRBD1 (5 bases). CDR1 and CDR2 from the germline V gene are LGHNT and FRNRAP. CDR3 length: 16 amino acids. The CDR3 loop is CVSGFGATGLNTEAFF. Written as DNA, the CDR3 is TGTGTTAGTGGTTTTGGGGCCACTGGATTGAACACTGAAGCTTTCTTT.